This T cell receptor beta chain was identified during a study of T cell responses to AZD1222 COVID-19 vaccine. Germline values: CDR1 SGHTA, CDR2 FQGNSA. The CDR3 extends over 17 amino acids. Trimming took off 1 base at V and 4 bases at J, with 20 bases between the two ends. Here immunoSEQ multiplex PCR was the method, and the copy in TCRdb shows in-frame clones only, minus some. Here the sample spans 150,000 or so clones, about nine tenths being singletons. The chain joins TRBV7-2 to TRBJ2-7, with D perhaps TRBD2 (5 bases). The input for sequencing was peripheral blood, taken 28 days after the second AZD1222 dose. This sequence was found in an adult who received the AZD1222 COVID-19 vaccine. This CDR3 reads CASSLERFGVGNYEQYF. The CDR3 DNA sequence: TGTGCCAGCAGCTTAGAACGGTTCGGGGTGGGGAATTACGAGCAGTACTTC.